The 28 T cell receptor beta chains below all came from one sample that was sequenced in a study of CD8 T cells in Susac syndrome. Roughly 0.45 to 1 ug RNA was reverse transcribed with random hexamers. TCRdb reanalysed the immunoSEQ multiplex PCR reads using MiXCR and keeps one entry per CDR3 protein. The table includes approximately 120,000 distinct CDR3 sequences, about nine tenths detected once. Material: CD8+ T cells from PBMCs. These receptors all come from a human donor in good health.

This clonotype has more than one count but fewer than ten. This rearrangement joins TRBV6-5 to TRBJ2-7; the D is unclear. V lost 2 bases and J lost 0, with 14 bases in between. Germline lookup yields CDR1 MNHEY and CDR2 SVGAGI. CDR3 length: 16 amino acids. The CDR3 reads CASSYALKASSYEQYF. DNA for the CDR3: TGTGCCAGCAGTTACGCTTTGAAGGCGAGCTCCTACGAGCAGTACTTC.

The rearrangement links TRBV2 to TRBJ2-1; no clear D gene. This CDR3 comprises 16 residues. Germline CDR1 is SNHLY and CDR2 is FYNNEI. V lost 1 base and J 6 bases, leaving 16 bases between the germline ends. CDR3 DNA: TGTGCCAGCAGTGAAGAAGCACCCATTCTAGGCAATGAGCAGTTCTTC. Translated: CASSEEAPILGNEQFF.

This chain connects TRBV4-3 to TRBJ2-7, with 9 bases aligning to TRBD1. The CDR3 extends over 15 amino acids. Unmatched junction bases numbered 4, after V lost 0 bases and J lost 4 bases. Germline CDR1 is LGHNA and CDR2 is YSLEER. The CDR3 loop is CASSQDRGTGYEQYF. The CDR3 DNA is TGCGCCAGCAGCCAAGACCGAGGGACAGGGTACGAGCAGTACTTC.

V usage is TRBV13 and J usage is TRBJ1-4; D is unresolved. Trimming removed 3 bases from V and 3 bases from J, with 8 bases in between. In germline, CDR1 is PRHDT, CDR2 FYEKMQ (reference sequence). CDR3 length equals 14 residues. As DNA, the CDR3 is TGTGCCAGCAGCTTTGGACGAGCTAATGAAAAACTGTTTTTT. Its protein product is CASSFGRANEKLFF.

The CDR3 bases are TGTGCCAGCAGTGAGCTTCTCTCCCGGGGTAGCACAGATACGCAGTATTTT. Translated: CASSELLSRGSTDTQYF. The rearrangement links TRBV6-1 to TRBJ2-3; a possible D gene is TRBD2 (5 bases). Trimming pared 3 bases from V and 0 bases from J, leaving 16 bases between. The CDR3 extends over 17 amino acids. Germline lookup yields CDR1 MNHNS and CDR2 SASEGT.

The V call is TRBV20-1, the J call TRBJ1-1; no definite D call. CDR3 length equals 15 residues. Germline-derived CDR1 and CDR2 are DFQATT and SNEGSKA (reference sequence). V was shortened by 1 base and J by 3 bases, with 15 bases between the two germline ends. Here the CDR3 reads CSARGPLGSYTEAFF. The CDR3 nucleotides read TGCAGTGCTAGAGGTCCCTTAGGGTCGTACACTGAAGCTTTCTTT.

This chain uses TRBV6-2 or TRBV6-3 with TRBJ1-1, with D possibly TRBD1 on 6 matching bases. CDR1 and CDR2 from the germline V gene are MNHEY and SVGEGT. With 5 bases removed from V and 10 bases from J, the gap between germline ends came to 14 bases. This CDR3 is built from 12 residues. CDR3 nucleotide sequence: TGTGCCAGCAGTGCTACAGGGCACCGAGCTTTCTTT. Amino acids: CASSATGHRAFF.

This clonotype has a single count. This sequence joins TRBV12-3 or TRBV12-4 and TRBJ1-1, with D possibly being TRBD1 (5 bases). This CDR3 spans 13 amino acids. V was shortened by 5 bases and J by 3 bases, with 10 bases between the two germline ends. The CDR3 bases are TGTGCCAGCAGTCAGGGAGACTACACTGAAGCTTTCTTT. Translating it yields CASSQGDYTEAFF.

The chain is built from TRBV18 and TRBJ2-3; D is uncertain. Trimming pared 1 base from V and 0 bases from J, leaving 5 bases between. Germline V lookup: CDR1 KGHSH, CDR2 LQKENI. The CDR3 consists of 14 residues. The CDR3 here is CASSPQHSTDTQYF. The CDR3 DNA reads TGTGCCAGCTCACCACAGCACAGCACAGATACGCAGTATTTT.

This clonotype has a single count. The chain recombines TRBV5-1 with TRBJ1-5, with D maybe TRBD1 (6 bases). The germline CDR1 and CDR2 sequences are SGHRS and YFSETQ. V was cut by 1 base and J by 5 bases, with 13 bases left in between. This CDR3 is 15 amino acids long. This chain's CDR3 is CASSLSSGADQPQHF. The DNA of the CDR3 is TGCGCCAGCAGCTTGTCTTCGGGGGCGGATCAGCCCCAGCATTTT.

The chain recombines TRBV20-1 with TRBJ2-7, with 9 bases identical to TRBD1. CDR1 and CDR2 from the germline V gene are DFQATT and SNEGSKA (reference sequence). This CDR3 has 13 amino acids. Losses at the gene ends were 4 bases for V and 2 bases for J; bases not matched to a gene: 3. CDR3 sequence reads: CSATQGATYEQYF. Here the CDR3 DNA reads TGCAGTGCTACACAGGGGGCTACCTACGAGCAGTACTTC.

V usage is TRBV12-3 or TRBV12-4 and J usage is TRBJ2-3; D may match TRBD1 or TRBD2 (5 bases each). The CDR3 runs to 13 residues. Trimming stripped 8 bases from V and 8 bases from J, with 17 bases between. CDR3 nucleotides: TGTGCCAGCGGCCGACCGGGGACGGGTACGCAGTATTTT. Encoded protein: CASGRPGTGTQYF.

Here the CDR3 reads CASSQLGNTGELFF. In DNA, the CDR3 is TGCGCCAGCAGCCAACTAGGGAACACCGGGGAGCTGTTTTTT. The V call is TRBV4-3, the J call TRBJ2-2; the D is unclear. The V and J ends lost 2 bases and 1 base respectively, with 5 bases between them. Germline V lookup: CDR1 LGHNA, CDR2 YSLEER. This CDR3 comprises 14 residues.

This sequence joins TRBV29-1 and TRBJ1-2, with TRBD1 matching 8 bases. Germline V lookup: CDR1 SQVTM, CDR2 ANQGSEA. After removal of 4 bases from V and 6 bases from J, the junction contained 13 bases not matched to a gene. The CDR3 spans 15 residues. The DNA for the CDR3 is TGCAGCGTTGCCCGCCCTACAGGGGGAATCCATGGCTACACCTTC. Translation gives CSVARPTGGIHGYTF.

This chain connects TRBV29-1 to TRBJ2-7; TRBD1 matches at 9 bases. The CDR3 consists of 13 residues. CDR1 SQVTM and CDR2 ANQGSEA come from the germline V gene. The V and J ends lost 4 bases and 5 bases, in that order; junction bases with no gene match: 6. The CDR3 loop reads CSVVWDRDHEQYF. The CDR3 nucleotides read TGCAGCGTTGTGTGGGACAGGGACCACGAGCAGTACTTC.

This clonotype has only one observation. The chain carries TRBV6-2 or TRBV6-3 and TRBJ2-7; a weak D match, TRBD2 (6 bases). The CDR3 spans 17 residues. From germline, CDR1 is MNHEY and CDR2 SVGEGT. The ends were cut back, 0 bases at V and 0 bases at J, with 15 bases in the middle. CDR3 nucleotide sequence: TGTGCCAGCAGTTACTCGTACGCGGGACCTGCCTCCTACGAGCAGTACTTC. It encodes CASSYSYAGPASYEQYF.

The rearrangement uses TRBV12-3 or TRBV12-4 and TRBJ2-7; D not resolved. The CDR3 contains 14 residues. Trimming left V 3 bases short and J 2 bases short, with 11 bases between. CDR3: CASSFSRKAYEQYF. In DNA form, the CDR3 reads TGTGCCAGCAGTTTTAGCCGAAAGGCCTACGAGCAGTACTTC.

The chain links TRBV9 to TRBJ1-1, with D hard to call. Germline assignment: CDR1 SGDLS and CDR2 YYNGEE. V was cut by 4 bases and J by 11 bases, with 18 bases left in between. The CDR3 contains 13 residues. The chain's CDR3 is CASSPHPSDVAFF. The DNA of the CDR3 is TGTGCCAGCAGCCCCCACCCCTCTGACGTGGCTTTCTTT.

This chain joins TRBV11-1 and TRBJ2-5, with 7 bases that match TRBD2. The CDR3 runs 14 residues. Trimming cost V 4 bases and J 7 bases; bases outside gene matches: 9. Germline CDR1 SGHAT, CDR2 FQDESV (reference sequence). CDR3 nucleotides: TGTGCCAGCAGCTCGCGGGGGAAAGGAGGGACCCAGTACTTC. It specifies CASSSRGKGGTQYF.

The genes are TRBV7-6 and TRBJ2-7; D unclear. Germline V gives CDR1 SGHVS, CDR2 FNYEAQ. The CDR3 totals 11 residues. V lost 2 bases, J lost 5 bases, and 4 bases lay in between. For the CDR3, the DNA is TGTGCCAGCAGCTTACAGAACGAGCAGTACTTC. Translating it yields CASSLQNEQYF.

J is TRBJ1-4 and V is TRBV29-1; D gene uncertain. Trimming left V 4 bases short and J 7 bases short, with 13 bases between. Germline V lookup: CDR1 SQVTM, CDR2 ANQGSEA. The CDR3 has 13 residues. CDR3 amino acids: CSVVLPRSEKLFF. The CDR3 DNA reads as TGCAGCGTTGTTCTTCCCCGCAGTGAAAAACTGTTTTTT.

The chain is built from TRBV19 and TRBJ1-2, with D possibly being TRBD1 (5 bases). V shed 1 base and J shed 4 bases, with 13 bases lying between them. Germline CDR1 LNHDA, CDR2 SQIVND (reference sequence). The length of the CDR3 is 15 residues. Here the CDR3 reads CASSIALTATYGYTF. CDR3 sequence (DNA): TGTGCCAGTAGTATAGCCCTGACAGCAACCTATGGCTACACCTTC.

The chain links TRBV4-2 to TRBJ2-1, with 9 bases fitting TRBD2. The V gene's germline CDR1 is LGHNA and CDR2 YNFKEQ. The V segment lost 1 base and the J segment 0 bases; nucleotides outside the gene matches: 10. CDR3 length: 19 residues. The CDR3 DNA reads as TGTGCCAGCAGCCAAGGACTAGCGGCGATCGCTAGCTCCTACAATGAGCAGTTCTTC. It is translated as CASSQGLAAIASSYNEQFF.

The CDR3 sequence is CASSGPARNTEAFF. The DNA for the CDR3 is TGTGCCAGCAGCGGCCCAGCGCGGAACACTGAAGCTTTCTTT. This chain joins TRBV9 and TRBJ1-1, with no clear D. V was clipped by 3 bases and J by 1 base, with 10 bases between them. From germline, CDR1 is SGDLS and CDR2 YYNGEE. There are 14 residues in the CDR3.

V and J are TRBV15 and TRBJ1-5; D is uncertain. The V end was cut by 0 bases, the J end by 13 bases, with 13 bases between. Germline V gives CDR1 LNHNV, CDR2 YYDKDF (reference sequence). The CDR3 totals 13 residues. CDR3 sequence (DNA): TGTGCCACCAGCAGAGATATGGTGGCGGTACAGCATTTT. It translates to CATSRDMVAVQHF.

The rearrangement links TRBV20-1 to TRBJ2-6; no definite D call. Trimming left V 5 bases short and J 0 bases short, with 2 bases between. Germline V gene data show CDR1 as DFQATT and CDR2 as SNEGSKA (reference sequence). The CDR3 has 12 residues. CDR3 sequence: CSAHSGANVLTF. CDR3 coding DNA: TGCAGTGCTCACTCTGGGGCCAACGTCCTGACTTTC.

The V gene is TRBV29-1, the J gene TRBJ1-3, with TRBD1 identical over 7 bases. The CDR3 contains 15 residues. CDR1 is SQVTM, CDR2 ANQGSEA, per germline. J was trimmed by 0 bases and V by 6 bases; bases with no gene match: 8. CDR3: CSVMYRGFSGNTIYF. The CDR3 nucleotides are TGCAGCGTCATGTACAGGGGCTTCTCTGGAAACACCATATATTTT.

The chain couples TRBV20-1 to TRBJ1-1; a possible D gene is TRBD1 (5 bases). The CDR3 spans 14 residues. The ends were cut back, 0 bases at V and 8 bases at J, with 16 bases in the middle. The germline V gene has CDR1 DFQATT and CDR2 SNEGSKA (reference sequence). CDR3 sequence reads: CSARDHPRGSEAFF. Written as DNA, the CDR3 is TGCAGTGCTAGAGATCACCCTCGGGGCAGCGAAGCTTTCTTT.